The entry below describes one T cell receptor (beta chain). The V gene's germline CDR1 is LGHDT and CDR2 YNNKEL (reference sequence). With V trimmed by 0 bases and J by 7 bases, 6 bases remained unmatched. The CDR3 totals 15 residues. Per the authors' pipeline: Counts of nucleated cells, estimated from reference gene primer amplification, were obtained. This table comes from immunoSEQ multiplex PCR, and its TCRdb copy is limited to in-frame clones, with some not included. V, J and clone size derive from that table, while D and trimming were established from the DNA sequence. The sample consists of around 60,000 clones, around 87% of them appearing once. The data originate from a study of blood T cell repertoires in COVID-19. The overall study: Material from acute and convalescent COVID-19 was sourced from the United States, Italy and Spain. Sample material is recorded as cDNA or gDNA derived from T cells, B-cell-depleted T cells, or PBMCs.

Sequenced input: peripheral blood. The chain employs TRBV3-1 (or the pseudogene TRBV3-2) and TRBJ2-1; 7 nucleotides match TRBD2. The clonotype comes from a human donor in a cohort sampled during active COVID-19. CDR3 DNA sequence: TGTGCCAGCAGCCAAGAGGGGAGGACTAGTAATGAGCAGTTCTTC. Encoded protein: CASSQEGRTSNEQFF.